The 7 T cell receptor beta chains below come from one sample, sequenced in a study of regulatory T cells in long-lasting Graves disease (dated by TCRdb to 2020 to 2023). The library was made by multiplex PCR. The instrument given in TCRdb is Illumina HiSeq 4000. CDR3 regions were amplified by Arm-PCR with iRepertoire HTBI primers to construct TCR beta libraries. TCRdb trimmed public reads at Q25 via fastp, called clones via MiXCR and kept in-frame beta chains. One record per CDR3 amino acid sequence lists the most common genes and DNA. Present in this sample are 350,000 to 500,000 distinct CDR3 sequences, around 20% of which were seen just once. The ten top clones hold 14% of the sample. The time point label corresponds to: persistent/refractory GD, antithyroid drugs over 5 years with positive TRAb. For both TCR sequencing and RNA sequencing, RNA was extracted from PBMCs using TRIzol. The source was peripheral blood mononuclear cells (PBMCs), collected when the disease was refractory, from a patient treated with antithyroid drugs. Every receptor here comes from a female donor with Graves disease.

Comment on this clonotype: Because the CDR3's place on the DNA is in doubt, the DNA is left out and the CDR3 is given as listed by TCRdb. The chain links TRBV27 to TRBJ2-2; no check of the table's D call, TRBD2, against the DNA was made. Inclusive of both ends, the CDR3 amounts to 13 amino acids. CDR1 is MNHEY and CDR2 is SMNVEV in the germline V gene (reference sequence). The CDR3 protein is CASILDFTGELFF.

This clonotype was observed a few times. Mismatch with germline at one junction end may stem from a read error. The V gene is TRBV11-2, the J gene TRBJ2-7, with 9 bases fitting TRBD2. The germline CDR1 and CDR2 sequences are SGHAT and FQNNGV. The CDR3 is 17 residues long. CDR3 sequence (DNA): TGTACCAGCAGCCCCCACCCTCGGGGACTAGCAGATTACGAGCAGTACTTC. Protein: CTSSPHPRGLADYEQYF. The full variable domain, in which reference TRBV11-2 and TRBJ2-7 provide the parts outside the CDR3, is EAGVAQSPRYKIIEKRQSVAFWCNPISGHATLYWYQQILGQGPKLLIQFQNNGVVDDSQLPKDRFSAERLKGVDSTLKIQPAKLEDSAVYLCTSSPHPRGLADYEQYFGPGTRLTVT.

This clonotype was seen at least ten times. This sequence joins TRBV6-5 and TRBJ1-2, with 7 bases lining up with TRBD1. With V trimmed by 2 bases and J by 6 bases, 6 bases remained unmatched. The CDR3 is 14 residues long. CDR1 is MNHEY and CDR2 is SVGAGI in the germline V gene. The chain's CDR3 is CASSYPTGSDGYTF. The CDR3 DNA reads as TGTGCCAGCAGTTACCCGACAGGGTCGGATGGCTACACCTTC.

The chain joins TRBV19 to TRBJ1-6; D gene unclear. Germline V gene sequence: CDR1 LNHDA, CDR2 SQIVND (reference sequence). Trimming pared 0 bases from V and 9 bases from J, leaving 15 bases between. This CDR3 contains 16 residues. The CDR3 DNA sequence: TGTGCCAGTAGTATAGAGAAAGGAGGCATATTTTCACCCCTCCACTTT. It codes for CASSIEKGGIFSPLHF.

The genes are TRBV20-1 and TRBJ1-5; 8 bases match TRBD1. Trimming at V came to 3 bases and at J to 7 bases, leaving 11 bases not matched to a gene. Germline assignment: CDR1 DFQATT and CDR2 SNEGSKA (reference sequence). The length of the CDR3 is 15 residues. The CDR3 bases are TGCAGTGCTAGCGCCCCCGGGGCAGGGGGCCAGCCCCAGCATTTT. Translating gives CSASAPGAGGQPQHF.

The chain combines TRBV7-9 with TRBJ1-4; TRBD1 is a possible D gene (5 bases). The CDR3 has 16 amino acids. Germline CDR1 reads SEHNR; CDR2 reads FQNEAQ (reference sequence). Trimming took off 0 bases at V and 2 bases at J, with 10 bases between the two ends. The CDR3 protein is CASSLAVGATNEKLFF. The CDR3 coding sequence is TGTGCCAGCAGCTTAGCCGTCGGGGCGACTAATGAAAAACTGTTTTTT.

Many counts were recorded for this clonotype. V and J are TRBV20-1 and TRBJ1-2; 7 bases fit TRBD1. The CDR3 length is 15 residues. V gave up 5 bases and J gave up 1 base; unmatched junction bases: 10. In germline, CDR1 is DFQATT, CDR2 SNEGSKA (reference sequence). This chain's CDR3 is CSACRDSRCNYGYTF. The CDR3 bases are TGCAGTGCTTGCCGGGACAGTCGCTGTAACTATGGCTACACCTTC.